This T cell receptor beta chain was profiled in a study of regulatory T cells in long-lasting Graves disease. There are many counts of this clonotype. Its matching antigen is unknown. Researchers made TCR beta libraries by using iRepertoire HTBI primers and running Arm-PCR on CDR3 regions. TCRdb redid the calling of the multiplex PCR reads with MiXCR, one entry per CDR3 protein. The sample gives 400,000 to 500,000 distinct CDR3 sequences, around a fifth of which show up once; roughly an eighth is in the top ten. Study results and caveats: Persistent Graves' patients showed reduced TCR diversity versus newly diagnosed patients. Public clonotype sharing was higher in persistent than newly diagnosed patients. Repertoires from persistent disease leaned toward TRBV28, TRBJ1-2 and TRBJ2-5.

Time point defined: persistent/refractory GD, antithyroid drugs over 5 years with positive TRAb. The TCR library was made from RNA that had been extracted from PBMCs in TRIzol. American Thyroid Association guidelines served as the basis for diagnosing Graves' disease. Germline V gene sequence: CDR1 SGHDN, CDR2 FVKESK. There are 14 residues in the CDR3. Trimming left V 4 bases short and J 6 bases short, with 15 bases between. The rearrangement uses TRBV14 and TRBJ2-5, with no clear D. The TCR originated in a female donor with Graves disease. Sequencing was performed on peripheral blood mononuclear cells (PBMCs), taken when the disease was refractory, from a patient treated with antithyroid drugs. CDR3 protein: CASSPQAPPKTQYF. In nucleotides, the CDR3 is TGTGCCAGCAGCCCGCAAGCGCCCCCCAAGACCCAGTACTTC. Together with reference TRBV14 and TRBJ2-5, the CDR3 gives the full variable domain: EAGVTQFPSHSVIEKGQTVTLRCDPISGHDNLYWYRRVMGKEIKFLLHFVKESKQDESGMPNNRFLAERTGGTYSTLKVQPAELEDSGVYFCASSPQAPPKTQYFGPGTRLLVL.